This record looks at one T cell receptor (beta chain) sequence and its context. Primers: 60 Vbeta forward and 13 Jbeta reverse. Profiling relied on immunoSEQ multiplex PCR, and the TCRdb table lists in-frame clones only, not all of them. Of 100,000 to 150,000 clones listed, about 74% are singletons. CDR3 length: 16 amino acids. V dropped 5 bases and J dropped 6; count of bases not matched to a gene: 14. Per germline, CDR1 MNHEY and CDR2 SMNVEV (reference sequence). This record belongs to a study of cytomegalovirus exposure and HLA in healthy donors. Input material: PBMCs. The chain is built from TRBV27 and TRBJ2-7; 9 nucleotides agree with TRBD1. This clonotype was sampled from a male donor in good health and CMV-seronegative. The CDR3 sequence is CASSLTTPGQGTEQYF. CDR3 sequence (DNA): TGTGCCAGCAGTCTAACTACCCCGGGACAGGGAACCGAGCAGTACTTC.